The T cell receptor (beta chain) under discussion was sequenced for a study of blood T cell repertoires in COVID-19. Turning to the study itself: The analysed material was cDNA or gDNA that came from T cells, B-cell-depleted T cells, or PBMCs.

The method was immunoSEQ multiplex PCR; TCRdb's version includes in-frame clones alone and lacks a portion of them. The sample lists fewer than 70,000 clones, about 88% seen once, with 12% in the top ten. The CDR3 contains 17 residues. The V end was cut by 0 bases, the J end by 2 bases, with 14 bases between. CDR1 MGHDK and CDR2 SYGVNS come from the germline V gene. The sequence derives from a human donor in a cohort sampled during active COVID-19. The chain employs TRBV25-1 and TRBJ2-1; TRBD2 might be the D (7 bases). The sequenced sample was peripheral blood. The CDR3 coding sequence is TGTGCCAGCAGTGAATATGGTCGGGGGGCCACCTACAATGAGCAGTTCTTC. It encodes CASSEYGRGATYNEQFF.